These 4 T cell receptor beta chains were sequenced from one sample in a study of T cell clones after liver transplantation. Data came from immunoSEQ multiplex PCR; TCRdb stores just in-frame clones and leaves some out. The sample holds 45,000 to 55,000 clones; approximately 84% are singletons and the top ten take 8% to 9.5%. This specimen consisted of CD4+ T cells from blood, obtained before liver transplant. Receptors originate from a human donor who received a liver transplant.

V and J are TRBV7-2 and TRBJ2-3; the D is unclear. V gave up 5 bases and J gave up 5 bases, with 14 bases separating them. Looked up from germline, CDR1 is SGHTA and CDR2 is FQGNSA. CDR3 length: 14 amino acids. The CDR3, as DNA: TGTGCCAGCAGCCAGCCTCTTAGTAGAGATACGCAGTATTTT. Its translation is CASSQPLSRDTQYF.

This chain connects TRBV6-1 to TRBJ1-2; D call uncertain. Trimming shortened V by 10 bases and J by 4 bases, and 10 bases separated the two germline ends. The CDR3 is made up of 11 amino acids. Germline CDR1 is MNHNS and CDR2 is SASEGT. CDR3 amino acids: CAISRIYGYTF. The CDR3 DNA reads TGTGCCATTTCCCGGATCTATGGCTACACCTTC.

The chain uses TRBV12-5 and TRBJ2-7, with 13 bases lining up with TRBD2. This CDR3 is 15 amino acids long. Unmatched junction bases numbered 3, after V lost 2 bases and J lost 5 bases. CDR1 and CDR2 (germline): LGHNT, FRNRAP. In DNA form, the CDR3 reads TGTGCTAGTGGTTTGCTAGGACTAGCGGGAGACGAGCAGTACTTC. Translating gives CASGLLGLAGDEQYF. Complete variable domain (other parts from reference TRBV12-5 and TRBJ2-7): DARVTQTPRHKVTEMGQEVTMRCQPILGHNTVFWYRQTMMQGLELLAYFRNRAPLDDSGMPKDRFSAEMPDATLATLKIQPSEPRDSAVYFCASGLLGLAGDEQYFGPGTRLTVT.

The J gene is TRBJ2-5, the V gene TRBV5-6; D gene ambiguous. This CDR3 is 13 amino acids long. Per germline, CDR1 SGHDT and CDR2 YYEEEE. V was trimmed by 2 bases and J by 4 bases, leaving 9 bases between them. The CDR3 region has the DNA TGTGCCAGCAGCTTTCTATCCTCAGAGACCCAGTACTTC. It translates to CASSFLSSETQYF.